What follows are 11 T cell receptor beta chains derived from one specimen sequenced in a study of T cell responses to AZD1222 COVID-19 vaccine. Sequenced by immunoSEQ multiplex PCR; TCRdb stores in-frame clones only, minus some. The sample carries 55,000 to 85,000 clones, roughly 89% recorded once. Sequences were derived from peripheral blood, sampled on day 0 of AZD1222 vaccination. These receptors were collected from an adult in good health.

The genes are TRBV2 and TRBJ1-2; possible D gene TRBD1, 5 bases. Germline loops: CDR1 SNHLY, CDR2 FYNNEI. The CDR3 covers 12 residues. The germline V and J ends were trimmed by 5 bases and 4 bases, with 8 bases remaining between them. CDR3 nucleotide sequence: TGTGCCAGCAGTAGCCAGGGCTATGGCTACACCTTC. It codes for CASSSQGYGYTF.

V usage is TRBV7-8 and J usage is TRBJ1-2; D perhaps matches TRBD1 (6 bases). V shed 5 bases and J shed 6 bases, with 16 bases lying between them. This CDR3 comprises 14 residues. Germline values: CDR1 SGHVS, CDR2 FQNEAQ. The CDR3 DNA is TGTGCCAGCAGCCCTGTGCAGGGGAGGCATGGCTACACCTTC. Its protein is CASSPVQGRHGYTF.

CDR3 sequence reads: CASSEGTTEAFF. The CDR3 DNA reads TGCGCCAGCAGTGAGGGTACCACTGAAGCTTTCTTT. The V gene is TRBV10-1, the J gene TRBJ1-1; D unresolved. V was shortened by 2 bases and J by 4 bases, with 5 bases between the two germline ends. Germline V gene data show CDR1 as WNHNN and CDR2 as SYGVQD (reference sequence). The CDR3 is 12 amino acids.

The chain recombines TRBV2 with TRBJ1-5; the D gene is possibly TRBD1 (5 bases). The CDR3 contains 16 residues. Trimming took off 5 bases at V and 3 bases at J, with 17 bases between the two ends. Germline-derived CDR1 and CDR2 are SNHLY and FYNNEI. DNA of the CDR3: TGTGCCAGCAGTCCCCGGAGGGACGGATTCAATCAGCCCCAGCATTTT. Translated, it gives CASSPRRDGFNQPQHF.

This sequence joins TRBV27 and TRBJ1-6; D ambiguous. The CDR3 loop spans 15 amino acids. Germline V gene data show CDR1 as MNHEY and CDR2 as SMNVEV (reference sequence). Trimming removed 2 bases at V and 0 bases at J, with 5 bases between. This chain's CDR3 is CASSLVSSYNSPLHF. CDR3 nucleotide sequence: TGTGCCAGCAGTTTAGTCAGCTCCTATAATTCACCCCTCCACTTT.

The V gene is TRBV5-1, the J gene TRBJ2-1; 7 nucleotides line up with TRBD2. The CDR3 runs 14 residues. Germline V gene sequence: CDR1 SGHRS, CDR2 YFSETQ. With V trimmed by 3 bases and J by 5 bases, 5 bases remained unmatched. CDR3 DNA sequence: TGCGCCAGCAGCTCTAGCGGAACCCACAATGAGCAGTTCTTC. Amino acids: CASSSSGTHNEQFF.

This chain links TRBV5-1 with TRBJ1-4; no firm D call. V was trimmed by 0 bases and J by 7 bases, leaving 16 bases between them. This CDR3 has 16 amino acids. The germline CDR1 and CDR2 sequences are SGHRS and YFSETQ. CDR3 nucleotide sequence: TGCGCCAGCAGCTTGGGAGCCAGATCGAGTGGTGAAAAACTGTTTTTT. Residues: CASSLGARSSGEKLFF.

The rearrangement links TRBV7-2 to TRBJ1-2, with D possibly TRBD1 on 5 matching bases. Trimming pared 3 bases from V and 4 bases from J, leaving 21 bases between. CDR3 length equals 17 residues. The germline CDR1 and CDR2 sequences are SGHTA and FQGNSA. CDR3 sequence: CASSFSARDGAVYGYTF. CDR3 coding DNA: TGTGCCAGCAGCTTCTCTGCTCGGGACGGAGCAGTCTATGGCTACACCTTC.

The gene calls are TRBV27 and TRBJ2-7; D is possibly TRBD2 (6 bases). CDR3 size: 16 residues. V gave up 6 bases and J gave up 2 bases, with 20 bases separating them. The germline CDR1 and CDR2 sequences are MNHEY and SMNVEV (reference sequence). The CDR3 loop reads CASSRAQTSRPYEQYF. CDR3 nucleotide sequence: TGTGCCAGCAGCCGCGCGCAGACTAGTAGGCCCTACGAGCAGTACTTC.

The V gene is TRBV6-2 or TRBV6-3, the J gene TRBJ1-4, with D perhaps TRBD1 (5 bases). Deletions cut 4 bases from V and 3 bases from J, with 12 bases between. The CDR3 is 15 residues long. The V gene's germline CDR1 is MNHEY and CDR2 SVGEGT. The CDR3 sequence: CASSFLGAANEKLFF. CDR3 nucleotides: TGTGCCAGCAGTTTCCTCGGGGCCGCTAATGAAAAACTGTTTTTT.

The CDR3 loop is CAWTGDNYGYTF. CDR3 DNA sequence: TGTGCCTGGACCGGGGATAACTATGGCTACACCTTC. The chain is built from TRBV30 and TRBJ1-2; no definite D call. The V end lost 4 bases, the J end lost 1 base, and 7 bases lay between the germline ends. Germline CDR1 reads GTSNPN; CDR2 reads SVGIG (reference sequence). This CDR3 contains 12 residues.